A single sample is the source of the 24 T cell receptor beta chains below, sequenced in a study of blood T cell repertoires in COVID-19. Sequencing used immunoSEQ multiplex PCR; TCRdb keeps in-frame clones, though not all of them. The sample has 210,000 or so clones, 75% to 85% seen once. The material sequenced was peripheral blood. Receptors were obtained from a woman between 25 and 40 years old with COVID-19, enrolled during active disease.

This clone came up a few times. The chain has TRBV7-9 and TRBJ1-1; possible D gene TRBD1, 6 bases. Trimming removed 5 bases at V and 3 bases at J, with 22 bases between. This CDR3 is 17 amino acids long. The V gene's germline CDR1 is SEHNR and CDR2 FQNEAQ (reference sequence). The CDR3 DNA reads TGTGCCAGCAGCCCCCACCGGGGGGCAAAAAAGCACACTGAAGCTTTCTTT. Its protein product is CASSPHRGAKKHTEAFF.

This clone was recorded a few times. This chain connects TRBV11-1 to TRBJ1-1; D call uncertain. Trimming took 5 bases from V and 3 from J, leaving 16 bases between them. The CDR3 covers 15 residues. Germline V gene sequence: CDR1 SGHAT, CDR2 FQDESV (reference sequence). The CDR3: CASSLPSVAYTEAFF. The CDR3 coding sequence is TGTGCCAGCAGCCTCCCATCTGTGGCATACACTGAAGCTTTCTTT.

The chain recombines TRBV28 with TRBJ1-2, with D unresolved. Germline CDR1 is MDHEN and CDR2 is SYDVKM. Deletions cut 3 bases from V and 8 bases from J, with 10 bases between. This CDR3 contains 12 residues. The CDR3 protein is CASSLQSRGYTF. The CDR3 DNA is TGTGCCAGCAGTTTGCAGTCTCGCGGCTACACCTTC.

A single count supports this clone. The chain combines TRBV7-9 with TRBJ2-1; 9 bases line up with TRBD2. V shed 1 base, J shed 9 bases, and the junction held 13 bases outside the gene matches. The CDR3 loop spans 17 amino acids. Germline CDR1 reads SEHNR; CDR2 reads FQNEAQ (reference sequence). The CDR3 protein is CASSLGRREGSRSEQFF. In nucleotides, the CDR3 is TGTGCCAGCAGCTTAGGTCGGCGGGAGGGTTCCCGAAGTGAGCAGTTCTTC.

The CDR3 nucleotides read TGCAGCGGGACTAGCGACGATGCGCAGTATTTT. Its protein product is CSGTSDDAQYF. The chain combines TRBV29-1 with TRBJ2-3; 9 bases are shared with TRBD2. The CDR3 consists of 11 residues. Germline-derived CDR1 and CDR2 are SQVTM and ANQGSEA. The ends lost 7 bases at V and 10 bases at J; junction bases unmatched: 6.

The chain employs TRBV5-1 and TRBJ2-7; possible D gene TRBD2, 7 bases. This CDR3 has 14 residues. V was shortened by 6 bases and J by 5 bases, with 18 bases between the two germline ends. Looked up from germline, CDR1 is SGHRS and CDR2 is YFSETQ. CDR3 coding DNA: TGCGCCAGCACCACTCTGGGGGGGCACGACGAGCAGTACTTC. Its translation: CASTTLGGHDEQYF. The full variable domain, its missing parts supplied by reference TRBV5-1 and TRBJ2-7, is KAGVTQTPRYLIKTRGQQVTLSCSPISGHRSVSWYQQTPGQGLQFLFEYFSETQRNKGNFPGRFSGRQFSNSRSEMNVSTLELGDSALYLCASTTLGGHDEQYFGPGTRLTVT.

The rearrangement joins TRBV13 to TRBJ2-5; TRBD1 aligns across 9 bases. This CDR3 comprises 13 residues. Germline V gene data show CDR1 as PRHDT and CDR2 as FYEKMQ (reference sequence). J gave up 4 bases and V 5 bases, and 2 bases lay outside the gene matches. The CDR3 DNA sequence: TGTGCCAGCAGCCAGACAGGGGGAGAGACCCAGTACTTC. It yields the protein CASSQTGGETQYF.

The CDR3 here is CASRVSGAWNEKLFF. DNA of the CDR3: TGTGCCAGCAGGGTCAGCGGGGCCTGGAATGAAAAACTGTTTTTT. V is TRBV2 and J is TRBJ1-4; the D gene is possibly TRBD1 (5 bases). This CDR3 has 15 residues. V was pared by 6 bases and J by 5 bases, with 16 bases between. In germline, CDR1 is SNHLY, CDR2 FYNNEI.

This clone was observed a single time. As DNA, the CDR3 is TGTGCCAGCAGTGAAGCACGAGGTACCGGGGAGCTGTTTTTT. Its protein is CASSEARGTGELFF. V gene TRBV2 combines with J gene TRBJ2-2; D not certain. CDR1 and CDR2 (germline): SNHLY, FYNNEI. Trimming stripped 0 bases from V and 5 bases from J, with 7 bases between. The CDR3 is 14 residues long.

The CDR3 reads CASSLRGVYTDTQYF. The CDR3 DNA reads as TGCGCCAGCAGCTTGCGCGGGGTATACACAGATACGCAGTATTTT. The J gene is TRBJ2-3, the V gene TRBV5-1, with TRBD2 as a possible D gene (6 bases). Per the germline V gene, CDR1 is SGHRS and CDR2 is YFSETQ. Trimming removed 1 base from V and 2 bases from J, with 11 bases in between. The CDR3 is 15 residues long.

About this clone itself: The sample holds other DNA sequences that translate to the same CDR3. The gene calls are TRBV6-5 and TRBJ1-5; possibly TRBD1 for D (5 bases). V was trimmed by 6 bases and J by 0 bases, leaving 12 bases between them. The CDR3 is 15 residues long. Germline V lookup: CDR1 MNHEY, CDR2 SVGAGI. This CDR3 reads CASRIRVYSNQPQHF. The CDR3 region has the DNA TGTGCCAGCAGGATCAGGGTTTATAGCAATCAGCCCCAGCATTTT.

The rearrangement joins TRBV28 to TRBJ1-1, with a possible D match to TRBD1 (5 bases). This CDR3 contains 11 residues. The V gene lost 3 bases and the J gene lost 7 bases, with 6 bases spanning the gap. Germline V gives CDR1 MDHEN, CDR2 SYDVKM. DNA of the CDR3: TGTGCCAGCAGTTTCGACAGTGAAGCTTTCTTT. Its translation: CASSFDSEAFF.

V is TRBV18 and J is TRBJ2-1, with a weak D call TRBD2 (6 bases). V shed 4 bases and J shed 0 bases, with 13 bases lying between them. The CDR3 covers 16 residues. Germline assignment: CDR1 KGHSH and CDR2 LQKENI. The CDR3 region has the DNA TGTGCCAGCTCACTTGCGCCGGGAGTCTCCTACAATGAGCAGTTCTTC. This translates into CASSLAPGVSYNEQFF.

This clone was recorded only once. V is TRBV5-4 and J is TRBJ2-5; the match to TRBD2 covers 9 bases. Germline CDR1 and CDR2: SGHNT and YYREEE (reference sequence). V lost 3 bases and J lost 3; bases outside the gene matches: 9. This CDR3 comprises 16 residues. The DNA of the CDR3 is TGTGCCAGCAGCTCCCGGCTAGCGGGGATTAAAGAGACCCAGTACTTC. This gives the protein CASSSRLAGIKETQYF.

The genes are TRBV4-3 and TRBJ1-2, with no clear D. Trimming removed 0 bases at V and 3 bases at J, with 8 bases between. Per germline, CDR1 LGHNA and CDR2 YSLEER. The CDR3 runs to 14 residues. The CDR3 loop is CASSQDTEDYGYTF. For the CDR3, the DNA is TGCGCCAGCAGCCAAGATACCGAGGACTATGGCTACACCTTC.

This clone was recorded only once. The chain carries TRBV19 and TRBJ2-2; D is unresolved. The V end was cut by 7 bases, the J end by 1 base, with 10 bases between. CDR1 is LNHDA, CDR2 SQIVND, per germline (reference sequence). This CDR3 is 14 amino acids long. CDR3 sequence reads: CASTKSGNTGELFF. The CDR3 coding sequence is TGTGCCAGTACCAAATCAGGGAACACCGGGGAGCTGTTTTTT.

The J gene is TRBJ1-1, the V gene TRBV30; 7 bases line up with TRBD1. The CDR3 has 11 amino acids. The V gene end was trimmed by 1 base and the J gene end by 11 bases; junction bases not matched to a gene: 4. The germline V gene encodes CDR1 GTSNPN and CDR2 SVGIG (reference sequence). CDR3: CAWSAGGSAFF. The CDR3 bases are TGTGCCTGGAGTGCAGGGGGTAGCGCTTTCTTT. Filled out from reference TRBV30 and TRBJ1-1, the complete variable domain reads SQTIHQWPATLVQPVGSPLSLECTVEGTSNPNLYWYRQAAGRGLQLLFYSVGIGQISSEVPQNLSASRPQDRQFILSSKKLLLSDSGFYLCAWSAGGSAFFGQGTRLTVV.

The chain uses TRBV7-2 and TRBJ2-3; D is ambiguous. The CDR3 runs 13 residues. V shed 5 bases and J shed 6 bases, with 12 bases lying between them. Germline V gene sequence: CDR1 SGHTA, CDR2 FQGNSA. The CDR3 DNA follows: TGTGCCAGCAGCCGTGTGCAGGCCGATACGCAGTATTTT. It translates to CASSRVQADTQYF.

The genes are TRBV7-6 and TRBJ1-6, with D possibly being TRBD1 (5 bases). CDR1 is SGHVS and CDR2 is FNYEAQ in the germline V gene. The CDR3 runs 17 residues. V shed 2 bases and J shed 5 bases, with 16 bases lying between them. CDR3 sequence reads: CASSLFKGPRDNSPLHF. In DNA, the CDR3 is TGTGCCAGCAGCTTATTCAAGGGGCCCAGGGATAATTCACCCCTCCACTTT.

This sequence joins TRBV5-8 and TRBJ1-6; TRBD1 aligns across 7 bases. Trimming removed 4 bases from V and 10 bases from J; junction bases left unmatched: 8. The length of the CDR3 is 14 residues. Germline V gene sequence: CDR1 SGHTS, CDR2 YDEGEE. CDR3 sequence: CASSGGGATSPLHF. The CDR3, as DNA: TGTGCCAGCAGCGGAGGGGGCGCCACCTCACCCCTCCACTTT.

The CDR3 is CASSLKQGANTEAFF. The CDR3 DNA reads as TGTGCCAGCAGCTTAAAACAGGGGGCAAACACTGAAGCTTTCTTT. The rearrangement uses TRBV7-3 and TRBJ1-1; 9 bases align to TRBD1. The CDR3 extends over 15 amino acids. V shed 1 base and J 2 bases; nucleotides not matched to a gene: 2. Germline CDR1 is SGHTA and CDR2 is FQGTGA.

This chain connects TRBV10-3 to TRBJ2-7, with 10 bases lining up with TRBD1. The V gene's germline CDR1 is ENHRY and CDR2 SYGVKD. J gave up 2 bases and V 2 bases, and 9 bases lay outside the gene matches. The CDR3 is 17 amino acids. The CDR3 nucleotides are TGTGCCATCAGTGAGCCCAAGGGACAGGGGATAACCTACGAGCAGTACTTC. This encodes CAISEPKGQGITYEQYF.

The chain combines TRBV7-9 with TRBJ1-6; no firm D call. CDR3 length: 11 amino acids. V lost 5 bases and J lost 8, with 4 bases in between. Germline CDR1 SEHNR, CDR2 FQNEAQ (reference sequence). CDR3 protein: CASSADSPLHF. CDR3 coding DNA: TGTGCCAGCAGCGCGGATTCACCCCTCCACTTT.

A few counts support this clone. V is TRBV14 and J is TRBJ1-5, with 10 bases matching TRBD1. The V gene end was trimmed by 5 bases and the J gene end by 6 bases; junction bases not matched to a gene: 10. The CDR3 runs to 16 residues. Germline CDR1 reads SGHDN; CDR2 reads FVKESK. CDR3 region: CASSDPWTGGSQPQHF. Written as DNA, the CDR3 is TGTGCCAGCAGCGACCCTTGGACAGGGGGTTCTCAGCCCCAGCATTTT.